This T cell receptor (beta chain) appears in the sequencing data of a study of early T cells in non-severe SARS-CoV-2 infection. Study-level information: Investigators sequenced bulk RNA drawn from unsorted whole blood, and chains remained unpaired.

Attachment of unique molecular identifiers was made to individual cDNA molecules. TCRdb re-analysed the 5' RACE reads in MiXCR, keeping a single row per CDR3 protein. This sample has fewer than 70,000 distinct CDR3 sequences, with around 12% found just once. After removal of 3 bases from V and 6 bases from J, the junction contained 3 bases not matched to a gene. CDR1 and CDR2 (germline): MNHEY, SMNVEV (reference sequence). The CDR3 runs 14 residues. This TCR derives from an adult who was a healthcare worker with PCR-confirmed SARS-CoV-2 infection or an uninfected control (not recorded which). The genes are TRBV27 and TRBJ2-1, with 9 bases lining up with TRBD2. Sequences were obtained from whole blood. In DNA form, the CDR3 reads TGTGCCAGCAGTTTTGGCGGGGGGGGCAATGAGCAGTTCTTC. It encodes CASSFGGGGNEQFF.